The present T cell receptor beta chain was sequenced within a study of T-cell memory formation after mild COVID-19. In the study overall: Most TCR clusters belonged to a single donor.

The V and J ends lost 4 bases and 6 bases respectively, with 19 bases between them. CDR3 length equals 16 residues. The germline V gene encodes CDR1 SSHAT and CDR2 FNYEAQ (reference sequence). This clonotype was recorded a few times. No antigen is known for it. UMIs and sample barcodes were carried by the TCR alpha and TCR beta cDNA libraries that 5'RACE produced using constant-segment primers. TCRdb independently ran MiXCR on the 5' RACE reads; one entry per CDR3 protein. This repertoire shows 350,000 to 550,000 distinct CDR3 sequences, roughly 18% found once; its top ten account for roughly 21%. Study findings and constraints: Clones that contracted from day 15 to 85 were balanced CD4/CD8, while later expanders leaned CD4+. Confirmation of SARS-CoV-2 specificity was lacking for second-wave clones peaking day 37.

Sequencing input: PBMCs or a T cell subset sorted from them (not recorded which). The chain carries TRBV7-7 and TRBJ2-1; D tentatively fits TRBD1 or TRBD2 (6 bases each). This TCR was recovered from a man in his late teens or twenties who had mild COVID-19 (a few samples of this study predate the infection). Cell type and time point are not known. The DNA for the CDR3 is TGTGCCAGCAGCTCAGGGAGGACAGTCGAGGGCAATGAGCAGTTCTTC. This codes for CASSSGRTVEGNEQFF.